This T cell receptor beta chain was identified in a study of ipilimumab plus nivolumab after autologous stem cell transplantation. Some clones are missing from TCRdb's copy, which holds only in-frame ones; the method was immunoSEQ multiplex PCR. The sample contains under 2,000 clones, about 89% of which appear only once. Trimming removed 8 bases at V and 4 bases at J, with 21 bases between. The CDR3 is 16 amino acids. From germline, CDR1 is SNHLY and CDR2 FYNNEI. The V call is TRBV2, the J call TRBJ1-5; possible D gene TRBD1, 5 bases. The origin of this receptor is a male donor with multiple myeloma. The sample was PBMCs, taken in a trial of ipilimumab plus nivolumab as post-transplant consolidation. In nucleotides, the CDR3 is TGTGCCAGCGGGGGGTTGGCGGGGGTGAGGAATCAGCCCCAGCATTTT. Translating gives CASGGLAGVRNQPQHF. The full variable domain, in which reference TRBV2 and TRBJ1-5 provide the parts outside the CDR3, is EPEVTQTPSHQVTQMGQEVILRCVPISNHLYFYWYRQILGQKVEFLVSFYNNEISEKSEIFDDQFSVERPDGSNFTLKIRSTKLEDSAMYFCASGGLAGVRNQPQHFGDGTRLSIL.